This T cell receptor beta chain originates from a study of cytomegalovirus exposure and HLA in healthy donors. The CDR3 is 18 amino acids. Germline CDR1 and CDR2: LNHNV and YYDKDF (reference sequence). Between the trimmed V and J ends, which lost 0 bases and 4 bases, there was a span of 18 bases. Healthy bone marrow donors made up the cohort. These donors counted as nominally healthy when sampled, but unrecorded immune exposures were likely. The PCR used 60 Vbeta and 13 Jbeta primers. TCRdb keeps only in-frame clones here, not all; method: immunoSEQ multiplex PCR. Among 150,000 to 200,000 clones, 70% to 90% were seen once, and the ten largest hold roughly 5%.

The chain links TRBV15 to TRBJ1-4; D perhaps matches TRBD1 (6 bases). The clonotype originates from a girl under 18 in good health and CMV-seropositive. Sequenced sample: PBMCs. Here the CDR3 reads CATSREVAGDTHNEKLFF. In DNA, the CDR3 is TGTGCCACCAGCAGAGAGGTAGCAGGGGATACCCATAATGAAAAACTGTTTTTT.